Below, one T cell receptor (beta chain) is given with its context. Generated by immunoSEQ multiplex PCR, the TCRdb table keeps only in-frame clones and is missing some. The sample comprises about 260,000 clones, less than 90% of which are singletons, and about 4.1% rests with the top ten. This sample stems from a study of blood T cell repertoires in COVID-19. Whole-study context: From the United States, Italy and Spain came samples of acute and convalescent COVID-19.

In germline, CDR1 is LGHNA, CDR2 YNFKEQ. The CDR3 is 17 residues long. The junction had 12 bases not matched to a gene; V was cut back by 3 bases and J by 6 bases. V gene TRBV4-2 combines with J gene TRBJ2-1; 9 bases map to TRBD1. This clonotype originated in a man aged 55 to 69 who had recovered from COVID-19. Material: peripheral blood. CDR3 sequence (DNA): TGTGCCAGCAGCCAGGGTTCCGGGACAGGGTTTAGCAATGAGCAGTTCTTC. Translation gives CASSQGSGTGFSNEQFF.